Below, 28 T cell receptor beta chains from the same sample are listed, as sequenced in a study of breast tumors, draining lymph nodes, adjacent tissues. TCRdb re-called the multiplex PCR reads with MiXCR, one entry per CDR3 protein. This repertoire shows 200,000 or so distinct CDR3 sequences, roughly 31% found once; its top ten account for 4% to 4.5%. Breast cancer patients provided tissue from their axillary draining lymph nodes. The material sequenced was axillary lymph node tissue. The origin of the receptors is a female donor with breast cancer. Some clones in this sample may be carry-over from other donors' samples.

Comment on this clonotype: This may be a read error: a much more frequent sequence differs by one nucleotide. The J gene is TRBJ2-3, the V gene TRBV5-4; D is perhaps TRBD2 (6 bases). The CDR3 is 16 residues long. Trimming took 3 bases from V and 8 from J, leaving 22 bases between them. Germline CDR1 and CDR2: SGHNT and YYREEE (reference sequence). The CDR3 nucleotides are TGTGCCAGCAGCTCTAGGACATCGGGGGTGGTCGCTACGCAGTATTTT. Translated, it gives CASSSRTSGVVATQYF.

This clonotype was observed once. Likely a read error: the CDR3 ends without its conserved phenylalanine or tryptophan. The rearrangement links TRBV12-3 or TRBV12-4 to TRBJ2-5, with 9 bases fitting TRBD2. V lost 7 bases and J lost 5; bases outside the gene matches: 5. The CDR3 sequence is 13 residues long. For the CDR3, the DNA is TGTGCCAGCAACCTAGCGGGGAATGAGACCCAGTACTCC. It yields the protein CASNLAGNETQYS.

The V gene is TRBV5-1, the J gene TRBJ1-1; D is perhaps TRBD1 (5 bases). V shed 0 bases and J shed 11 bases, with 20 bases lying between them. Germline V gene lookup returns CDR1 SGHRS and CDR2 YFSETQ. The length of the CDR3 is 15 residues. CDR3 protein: CASSLGLGRVDEAFF. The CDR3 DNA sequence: TGCGCCAGCAGCTTGGGTTTAGGCAGGGTTGATGAGGCTTTCTTT.

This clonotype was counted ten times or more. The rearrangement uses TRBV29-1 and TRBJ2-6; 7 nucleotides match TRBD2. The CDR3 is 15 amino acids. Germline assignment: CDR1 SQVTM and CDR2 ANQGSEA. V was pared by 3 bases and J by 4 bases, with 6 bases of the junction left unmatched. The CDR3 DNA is TGCAGCGTTGAGGGGGGGGGGGACGGGGCCAACGTCCTGACTTTC. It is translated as CSVEGGGDGANVLTF.

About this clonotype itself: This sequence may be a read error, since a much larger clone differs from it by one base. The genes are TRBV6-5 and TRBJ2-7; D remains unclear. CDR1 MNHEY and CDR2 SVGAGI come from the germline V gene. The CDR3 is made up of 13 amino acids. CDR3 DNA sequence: TGTGCCAGCAGTTACTCGAGCGTTTACGAGCAGTGCTTC. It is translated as CASSYSSVYEQCF.

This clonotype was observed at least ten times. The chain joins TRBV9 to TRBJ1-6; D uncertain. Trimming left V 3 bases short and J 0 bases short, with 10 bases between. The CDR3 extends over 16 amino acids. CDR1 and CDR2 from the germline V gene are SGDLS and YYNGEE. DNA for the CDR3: TGTGCCAGCAGCGCGGGGAATCCCTCCTATAATTCACCCCTCCACTTT. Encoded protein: CASSAGNPSYNSPLHF.

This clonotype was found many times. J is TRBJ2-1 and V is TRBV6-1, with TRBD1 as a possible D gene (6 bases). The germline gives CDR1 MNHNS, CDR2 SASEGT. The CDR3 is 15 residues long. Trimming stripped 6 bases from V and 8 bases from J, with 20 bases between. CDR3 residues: CASRETGRLGYEQFF. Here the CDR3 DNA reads TGTGCCAGCAGGGAAACAGGGAGATTGGGGTATGAGCAGTTCTTC.

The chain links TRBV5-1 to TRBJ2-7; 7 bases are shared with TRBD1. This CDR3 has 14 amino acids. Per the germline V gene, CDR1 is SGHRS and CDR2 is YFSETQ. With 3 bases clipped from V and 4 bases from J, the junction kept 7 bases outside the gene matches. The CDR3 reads CASSSRQGPYEQYF. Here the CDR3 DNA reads TGCGCCAGCAGCTCTCGACAGGGTCCGTACGAGCAGTACTTC.

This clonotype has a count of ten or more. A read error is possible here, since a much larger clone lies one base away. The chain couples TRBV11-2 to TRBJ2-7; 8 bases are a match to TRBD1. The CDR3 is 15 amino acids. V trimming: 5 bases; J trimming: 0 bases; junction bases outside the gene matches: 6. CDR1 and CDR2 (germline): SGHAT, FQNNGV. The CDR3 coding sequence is TGTGCCAGCAGCCCCCAGGACAGGGCCTCCTACGAGCAGTACTTC. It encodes CASSPQDRASYEQYF.

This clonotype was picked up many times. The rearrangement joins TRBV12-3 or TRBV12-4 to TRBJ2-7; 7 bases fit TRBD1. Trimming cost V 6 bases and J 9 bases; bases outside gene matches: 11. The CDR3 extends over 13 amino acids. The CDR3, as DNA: TGTGCCAGCAGAACCCCGACAGGGCCGATGCAGTACTTC. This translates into CASRTPTGPMQYF.

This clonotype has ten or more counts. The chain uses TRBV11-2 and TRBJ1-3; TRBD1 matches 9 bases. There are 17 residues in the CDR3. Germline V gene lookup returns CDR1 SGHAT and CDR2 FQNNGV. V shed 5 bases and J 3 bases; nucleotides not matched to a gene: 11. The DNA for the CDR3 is TGTGCCAGCAGCATTTCCCCGGGACAGGGTAATGGAAACACCATATATTTT. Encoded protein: CASSISPGQGNGNTIYF.

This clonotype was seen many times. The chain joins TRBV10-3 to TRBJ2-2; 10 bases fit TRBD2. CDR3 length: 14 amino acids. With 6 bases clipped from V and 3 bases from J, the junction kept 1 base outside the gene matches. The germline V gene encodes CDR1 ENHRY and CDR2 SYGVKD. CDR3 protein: CAIRAGGDTGELFF. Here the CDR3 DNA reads TGTGCCATCAGAGCGGGAGGGGACACCGGGGAGCTGTTTTTT.

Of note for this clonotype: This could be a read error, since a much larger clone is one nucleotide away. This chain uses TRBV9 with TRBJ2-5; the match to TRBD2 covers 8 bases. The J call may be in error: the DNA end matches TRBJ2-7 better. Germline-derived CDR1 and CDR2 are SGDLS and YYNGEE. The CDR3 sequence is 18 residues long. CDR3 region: CASSASVGGGYSGNEQYF. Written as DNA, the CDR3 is TGTGCCAGCAGCGCCTCCGTCGGGGGGGGGTACAGCGGGAACGAGCAGTACTTC.

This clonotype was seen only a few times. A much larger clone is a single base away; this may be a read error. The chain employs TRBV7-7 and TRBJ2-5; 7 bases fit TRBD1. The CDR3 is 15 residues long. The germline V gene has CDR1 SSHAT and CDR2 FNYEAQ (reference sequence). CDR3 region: CASSPNRGKGETQHF. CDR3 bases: TGTGCTAGCAGTCCAAACAGGGGAAAAGGAGAGACCCAGCACTTC.

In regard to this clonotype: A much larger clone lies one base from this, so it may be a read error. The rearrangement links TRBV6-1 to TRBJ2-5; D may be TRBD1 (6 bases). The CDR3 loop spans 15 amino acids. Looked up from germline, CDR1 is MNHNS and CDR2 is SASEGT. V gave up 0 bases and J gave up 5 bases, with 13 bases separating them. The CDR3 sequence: CASSEAFGRGETQYF. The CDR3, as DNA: TGTGCCAGCAGTGAAGCTTTTGGTAGGGGGGAGACCCAGTACTTC.

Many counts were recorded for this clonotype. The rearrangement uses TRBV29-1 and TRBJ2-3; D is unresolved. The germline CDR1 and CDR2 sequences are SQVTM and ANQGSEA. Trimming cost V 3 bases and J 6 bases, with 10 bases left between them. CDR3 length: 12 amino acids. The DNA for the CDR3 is TGCAGCGTTGAGGAGAGGATGGATACGCAGTATTTT. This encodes CSVEERMDTQYF.

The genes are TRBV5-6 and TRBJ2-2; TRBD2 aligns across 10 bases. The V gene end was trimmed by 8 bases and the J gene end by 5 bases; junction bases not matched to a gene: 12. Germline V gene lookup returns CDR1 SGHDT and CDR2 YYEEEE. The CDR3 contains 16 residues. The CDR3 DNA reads TGTGCCAGTAGTCACGGACTAGCGGATACAACCGGGGAGCTGTTTTTT. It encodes CASSHGLADTTGELFF. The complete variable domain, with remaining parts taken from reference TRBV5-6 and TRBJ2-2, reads DAGVTQSPTHLIKTRGQQVTLRCSPKSGHDTVSWYQQALGQGPQFIFQYYEEEERQRGNFPDRFSGHQFPNYSSELNVNALLLGDSALYLCASSHGLADTTGELFFGEGSRLTVL.

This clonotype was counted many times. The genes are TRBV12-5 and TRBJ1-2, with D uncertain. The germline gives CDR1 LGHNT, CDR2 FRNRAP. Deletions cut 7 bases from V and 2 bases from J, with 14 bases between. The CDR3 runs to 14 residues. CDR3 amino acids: CASALGRLNYGYTF. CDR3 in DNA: TGTGCTAGTGCCCTGGGGAGGCTAAACTATGGCTACACCTTC. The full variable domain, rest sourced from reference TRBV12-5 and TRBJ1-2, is DARVTQTPRHKVTEMGQEVTMRCQPILGHNTVFWYRQTMMQGLELLAYFRNRAPLDDSGMPKDRFSAEMPDATLATLKIQPSEPRDSAVYFCASALGRLNYGYTFGSGTRLTVV.

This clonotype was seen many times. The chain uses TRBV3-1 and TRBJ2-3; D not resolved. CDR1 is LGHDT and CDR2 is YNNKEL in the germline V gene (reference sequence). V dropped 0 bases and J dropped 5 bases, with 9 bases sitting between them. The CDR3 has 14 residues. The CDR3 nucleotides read TGTGCCAGCAGCCAAGATGGGTTTGGAGATACGCAGTATTTT. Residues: CASSQDGFGDTQYF.

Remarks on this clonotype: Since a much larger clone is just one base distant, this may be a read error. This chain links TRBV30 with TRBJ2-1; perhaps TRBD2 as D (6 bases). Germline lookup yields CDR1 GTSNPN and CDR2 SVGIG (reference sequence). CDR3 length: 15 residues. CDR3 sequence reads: CAWRTIAESYSEQFF. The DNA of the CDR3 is TGTGCCTGGAGGACAATAGCGGAATCCTACAGTGAGCAGTTCTTC.

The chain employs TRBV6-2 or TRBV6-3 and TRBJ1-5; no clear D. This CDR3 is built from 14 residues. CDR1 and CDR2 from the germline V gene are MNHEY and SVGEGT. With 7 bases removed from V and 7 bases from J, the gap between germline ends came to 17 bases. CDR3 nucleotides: TGTGCCAGCAAACCCTCTACCCCGGGGCAGCCCCAGCATTTT. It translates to CASKPSTPGQPQHF.

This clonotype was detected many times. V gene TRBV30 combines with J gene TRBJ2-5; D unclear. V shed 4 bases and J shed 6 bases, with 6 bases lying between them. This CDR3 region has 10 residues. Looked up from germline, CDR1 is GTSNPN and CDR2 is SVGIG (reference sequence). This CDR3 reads CAWKGKTQYF. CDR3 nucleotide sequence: TGTGCCTGGAAGGGTAAGACCCAGTACTTC.

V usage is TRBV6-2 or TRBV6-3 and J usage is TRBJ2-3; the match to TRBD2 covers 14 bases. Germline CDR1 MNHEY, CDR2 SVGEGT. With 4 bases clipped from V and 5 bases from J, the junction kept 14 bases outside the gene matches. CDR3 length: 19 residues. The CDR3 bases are TGTGCCAGCAGTTCCACACCGGGGACTAGCGGGGGTTCACGAGATACGCAGTATTTT. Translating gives CASSSTPGTSGGSRDTQYF.

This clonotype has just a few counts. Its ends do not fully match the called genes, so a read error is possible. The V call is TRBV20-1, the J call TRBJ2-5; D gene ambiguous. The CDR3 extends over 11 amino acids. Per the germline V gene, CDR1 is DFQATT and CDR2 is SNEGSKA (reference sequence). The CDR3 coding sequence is TGCAGTGCTAGAGATTTAGAGACCCAGTCCTTC. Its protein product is CSARDLETQSF.

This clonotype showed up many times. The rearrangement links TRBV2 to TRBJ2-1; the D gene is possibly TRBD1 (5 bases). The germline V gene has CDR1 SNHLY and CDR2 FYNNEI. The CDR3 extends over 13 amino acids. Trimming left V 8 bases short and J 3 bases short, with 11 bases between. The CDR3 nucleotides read TGTGCCAGCGAGACAGTTGGCTACAATGAGCAGTTCTTC. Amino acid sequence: CASETVGYNEQFF.

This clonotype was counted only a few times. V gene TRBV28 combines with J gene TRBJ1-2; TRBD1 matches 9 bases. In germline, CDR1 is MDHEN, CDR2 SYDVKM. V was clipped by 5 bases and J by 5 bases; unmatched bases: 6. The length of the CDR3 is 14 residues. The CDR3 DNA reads TGTGCCAGCAGTCTCCCGACAGGGGGGTATGGCTACACCTTC. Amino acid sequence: CASSLPTGGYGYTF.

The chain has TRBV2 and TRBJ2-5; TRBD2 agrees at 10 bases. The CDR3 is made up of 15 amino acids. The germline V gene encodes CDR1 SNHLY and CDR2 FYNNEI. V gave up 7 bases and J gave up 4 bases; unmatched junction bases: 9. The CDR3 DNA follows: TGTGCCAGCATGGCTGGGCTAGCGGGGGTAGAGACCCAGTACTTC. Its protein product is CASMAGLAGVETQYF.

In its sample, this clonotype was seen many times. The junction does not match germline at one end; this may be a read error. The CDR3 sequence is CASSHSQGVNSPLHF. The CDR3 DNA follows: TGTGCCAGCAGTCACTCGCAGGGAGTGAATTCACCCCTCCACTTT. V is TRBV6-5 and J is TRBJ1-6; weak D call: TRBD1 (5 bases). The CDR3 runs to 15 residues. Looked up from germline, CDR1 is MNHEY and CDR2 is SVGAGI.